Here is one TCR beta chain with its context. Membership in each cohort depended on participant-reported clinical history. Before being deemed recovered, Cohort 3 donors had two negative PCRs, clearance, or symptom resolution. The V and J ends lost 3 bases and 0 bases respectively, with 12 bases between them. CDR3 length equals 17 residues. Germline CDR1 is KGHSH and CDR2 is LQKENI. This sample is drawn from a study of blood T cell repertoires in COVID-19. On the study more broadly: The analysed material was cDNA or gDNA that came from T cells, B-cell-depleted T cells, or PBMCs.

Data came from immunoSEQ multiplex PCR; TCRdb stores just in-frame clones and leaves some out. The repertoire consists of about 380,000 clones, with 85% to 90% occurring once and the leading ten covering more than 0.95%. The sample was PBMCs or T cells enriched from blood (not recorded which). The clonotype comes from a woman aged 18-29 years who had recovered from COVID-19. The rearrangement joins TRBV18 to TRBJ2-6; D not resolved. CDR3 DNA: TGTGCCAGCTCACCTTCCCCCTCGAGCTCTGGGGCCAACGTCCTGACTTTC. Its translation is CASSPSPSSSGANVLTF.